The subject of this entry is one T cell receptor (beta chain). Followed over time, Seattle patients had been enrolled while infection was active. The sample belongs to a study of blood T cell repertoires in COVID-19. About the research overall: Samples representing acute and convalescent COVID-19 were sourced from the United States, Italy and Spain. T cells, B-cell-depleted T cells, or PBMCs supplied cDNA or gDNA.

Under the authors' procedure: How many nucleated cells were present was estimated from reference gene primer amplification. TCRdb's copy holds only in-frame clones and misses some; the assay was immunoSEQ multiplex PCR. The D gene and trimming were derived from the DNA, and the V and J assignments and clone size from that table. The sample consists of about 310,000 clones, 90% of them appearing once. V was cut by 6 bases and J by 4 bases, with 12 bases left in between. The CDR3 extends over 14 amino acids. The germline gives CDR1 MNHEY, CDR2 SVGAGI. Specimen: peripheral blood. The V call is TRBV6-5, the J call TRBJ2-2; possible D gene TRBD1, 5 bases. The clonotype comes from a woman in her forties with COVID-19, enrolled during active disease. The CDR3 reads CASRRDSFTGELFF. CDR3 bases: TGTGCCAGCAGACGAGACAGCTTCACCGGGGAGCTGTTTTTT.